Shown below are 8 T cell receptor beta chains from a single sample sequenced in a study of blood T cells in healthy people across ages. Combining a sample-barcoded 5' primer with a J-beta primer mix, a second PCR ran for roughly 7 to 12 cycles. TCRdb re-derived calls from the 5' RACE reads in MiXCR, one entry per CDR3 protein. Here the sample spans roughly 2 million distinct CDR3 sequences, around 48% being singletons. The sequencing sample was made of blood. These receptors originate from a woman in her thirties or forties in good health.

In this sample, this clonotype turned up a few times. This chain connects TRBV4-2 to TRBJ1-2, with TRBD1 identical over 7 bases. Germline V CDR1 and CDR2: LGHNA, YNFKEQ. The CDR3 spans 18 residues. With V trimmed by 0 bases and J by 1 base, 11 bases remained unmatched. The CDR3 reads CASSQDHGDSANNYGYTF. DNA for the CDR3: TGTGCCAGCAGCCAAGATCATGGGGACAGCGCGAATAACTATGGCTACACCTTC.

On this clonotype: Given a much more abundant clone one base away, this may be a read error. Here the CDR3 omits its conserved ending phenylalanine or tryptophan, so a read error is the likely source. The V gene is TRBV12-3 or TRBV12-4, the J gene TRBJ1-2, with D possibly TRBD1 on 6 matching bases. Trimming shortened V by 6 bases and J by 6 bases, and 17 bases separated the two germline ends. CDR3 length: 14 amino acids. CDR3 nucleotide sequence: TGTGCCAGCAGCCCAGGGGCCTCTTGGGATGGCTACACCTTA. Encoded protein: CASSPGASWDGYTL.

This clonotype turned up a few times. The chain recombines TRBV5-5 with TRBJ1-4; TRBD1 matches at 11 bases. The CDR3 spans 15 residues. In germline, CDR1 is SGHKS, CDR2 YYEKEE (reference sequence). V was pared by 5 bases and J by 7 bases, with 7 bases of the junction left unmatched. CDR3 sequence reads: CASSPNGTGGEKLFF. The CDR3 coding sequence is TGTGCCAGCAGTCCGAACGGGACAGGGGGTGAAAAACTGTTTTTT. Complete variable domain (other parts from reference TRBV5-5 and TRBJ1-4): DAGVTQSPTHLIKTRGQQVTLRCSPISGHKSVSWYQQVLGQGPQFIFQYYEKEERGRGNFPDRFSARQFPNYSSELNVNALLLGDSALYLCASSPNGTGGEKLFFGSGTQLSVL.

V is TRBV20-1 and J is TRBJ2-1; D might be TRBD2 (7 bases). The CDR3 sequence is 14 residues long. Germline V lookup: CDR1 DFQATT, CDR2 SNEGSKA (reference sequence). Trimming removed 6 bases from V and 0 bases from J, with 12 bases in between. The CDR3 DNA sequence: TGCAGTGCCGGGGGGCTCCTCTCCTACAATGAGCAGTTCTTC. It yields the protein CSAGGLLSYNEQFF.

In this sample, this clonotype turned up a few times. The V call is TRBV4-3, the J call TRBJ2-3; 9 nucleotides align to TRBD2. CDR1 and CDR2 (germline): LGHNA, YSLEER. Trimming took 1 base from V and 1 from J; bases not matched to a gene: 12. The CDR3 loop spans 19 amino acids. DNA for the CDR3: TGCGCCAGCAGCCAAGGGGGAGTGGTAGCGGGGGCGCGCACAGATACGCAGTATTTT. As protein: CASSQGGVVAGARTDTQYF.

V and J are TRBV18 and TRBJ1-1; D possibly corresponds to TRBD1 (5 bases). Germline assignment: CDR1 KGHSH and CDR2 LQKENI. This CDR3 spans 16 amino acids. With 4 bases removed from V and 1 base from J, the gap between germline ends came to 16 bases. The DNA for the CDR3 is TGTGCCAGCTCACTCTTTAAATCCGGGACGAACACTGAAGCTTTCTTT. It specifies CASSLFKSGTNTEAFF.

The chain joins TRBV19 to TRBJ2-5; TRBD2 might be the D (5 bases). From germline, CDR1 is LNHDA and CDR2 SQIVND (reference sequence). The CDR3 extends over 13 amino acids. Deletions cut 7 bases from V and 0 bases from J, with 9 bases between. For the CDR3, the DNA is TGTGCCAGTAAATTGAGGGACCAAGAGACCCAGTACTTC. Translated: CASKLRDQETQYF.

The sample holds a few counts of this clonotype. The chain couples TRBV6-6 to TRBJ1-6; 7 bases agree with TRBD1. The CDR3 has 15 residues. With V trimmed by 4 bases and J by 10 bases, 10 bases remained unmatched. The V gene's germline CDR1 is MNHNY and CDR2 SVGAGI (reference sequence). The CDR3 loop reads CASSWTGTVGSPLHF. The CDR3 coding sequence is TGTGCCAGCAGTTGGACCGGGACAGTCGGCTCACCCCTCCACTTT.